Shown below are 26 T cell receptor beta chains from a single sample sequenced in a study of T cells after yellow fever vaccination. TCRdb re-derived calls from the 5' RACE reads in MiXCR, one entry per CDR3 protein. The sample includes approximately 150,000 distinct CDR3 sequences, around 9% of them seen just once. Material: CD8+ T cells sorted from PBMCs, obtained 45 days after the yellow fever booster vaccination. These receptors originate from a man between 18 and 35 years old who received the YFV17D yellow fever vaccine.

In this sample, this clonotype turned up a few times. The rearrangement joins TRBV5-4 to TRBJ2-2; 9 bases align to TRBD2. Germline CDR1 reads SGHNT; CDR2 reads YYREEE (reference sequence). The trim removed 5 bases at V and 5 bases at J, leaving 4 bases unmatched. This CDR3 has 14 residues. The CDR3 reads CASSPLAGTGELFF. The DNA for the CDR3 is TGTGCCAGCAGTCCTCTAGCGGGGACCGGGGAGCTGTTTTTT.

The table lists this clonotype with a count of one. The chain links TRBV5-6 to TRBJ2-2; D uncertain. V was shortened by 4 bases and J by 6 bases, with 10 bases between the two germline ends. There are 13 residues in the CDR3. The germline gives CDR1 SGHDT, CDR2 YYEEEE. The CDR3 reads CASSVKEAGELFF. For the CDR3, the DNA is TGTGCCAGCAGCGTGAAAGAGGCCGGGGAGCTGTTTTTT.

This clonotype was seen more than once but under ten times. The chain joins TRBV7-6 to TRBJ1-2; no reliable D call. The ends were cut back, 1 base at V and 5 bases at J, with 11 bases in the middle. The germline V gene has CDR1 SGHVS and CDR2 FNYEAQ. CDR3 length equals 14 residues. CDR3 protein: CASSLGEPGYGYTF. CDR3 in DNA: TGTGCCAGCAGCTTAGGGGAACCGGGGTATGGCTACACCTTC.

In this sample, this clonotype turned up a few times. V is TRBV30 and J is TRBJ1-1, with D unclear. The V end was cut by 1 base, the J end by 5 bases, with 8 bases between. Germline assignment: CDR1 GTSNPN and CDR2 SVGIG (reference sequence). This CDR3 is built from 12 residues. CDR3 in amino acids: CAWSEGRTEAFF. CDR3 DNA sequence: TGTGCCTGGAGTGAGGGCAGGACTGAAGCTTTCTTT.

The chain links TRBV24-1 to TRBJ2-3; 8 bases are a match to TRBD2. The germline V gene encodes CDR1 KGHDR and CDR2 SFDVKD. CDR3 length: 16 amino acids. V lost 5 bases and J lost 0; bases outside the gene matches: 6. The CDR3 spells CATSAGRGTSTDTQYF. DNA for the CDR3: TGTGCCACCAGTGCCGGGAGGGGTACTAGCACAGATACGCAGTATTTT.

The CDR3 sequence: CASSLDFTTDTQYF. CDR3 DNA: TGTGCCAGCAGCCTTGACTTCACCACAGATACGCAGTATTTT. V and J are TRBV3-1 and TRBJ2-3; D ambiguous. Per the germline V gene, CDR1 is LGHDT and CDR2 is YNNKEL (reference sequence). Trimming took 4 bases from V and 2 from J, leaving 10 bases between them. CDR3 length: 14 residues.

There are a few counts of this clonotype. This chain uses TRBV12-3 or TRBV12-4 with TRBJ1-2, with TRBD1 identical over 7 bases. The J segment lost 1 base and the V segment lost 11 bases, leaving 10 bases of the junction unmatched. This CDR3 spans 14 amino acids. The CDR3 region has the DNA TGTGCCTGTCTGCCCCGGGACAGTAACTATGGCTACACCTTC. The encoded protein is CACLPRDSNYGYTF.

This rearrangement joins TRBV6-5 to TRBJ1-1, with D perhaps matching TRBD1 (5 bases). V lost 2 bases and J 2 bases, leaving 9 bases between the germline ends. Germline lookup yields CDR1 MNHEY and CDR2 SVGAGI. The CDR3 length is 14 residues. The CDR3 coding sequence is TGTGCCAGCAGTTACGGGACGGGAAACACTGAAGCTTTCTTT. It codes for CASSYGTGNTEAFF.

The table lists this clonotype with a few counts. The chain uses TRBV11-2 and TRBJ2-3; D is unclear. V shed 7 bases and J shed 5 bases, with 10 bases lying between them. Germline CDR1 and CDR2: SGHAT and FQNNGV. This CDR3 has 12 amino acids. CDR3 sequence (DNA): TGTGCCAGCAACTATATGGGAGATACGCAGTATTTT. Protein: CASNYMGDTQYF.

This clonotype was picked up a small number of times. V and J are TRBV6-5 and TRBJ1-4, with a possible D match to TRBD1 (5 bases). CDR3 size: 13 residues. Germline V CDR1 and CDR2: MNHEY, SVGAGI. Trimming took off 2 bases at V and 8 bases at J, with 9 bases between the two ends. This CDR3 is CASSYGTSEKLFF. The CDR3 region has the DNA TGTGCCAGCAGTTACGGGACCAGCGAAAAACTGTTTTTT.

The chain joins TRBV9 to TRBJ1-4; D is ambiguous. Germline V gives CDR1 SGDLS, CDR2 YYNGEE. V was pared by 3 bases and J by 0 bases, with 9 bases between. The CDR3 totals 15 residues. The CDR3 DNA sequence: TGTGCCAGCAGCGCGCAGGAGGCAACTAATGAAAAACTGTTTTTT. Translation gives CASSAQEATNEKLFF.

This clonotype was detected many times. The chain links TRBV29-1 to TRBJ2-3, with D hard to call. Trimming took 1 base from V and 0 from J, leaving 5 bases between them. CDR1 is SQVTM and CDR2 is ANQGSEA in the germline V gene. CDR3 size: 13 residues. The DNA of the CDR3 is TGCAGCGTTGAAGGTGATAGCACAGATACGCAGTATTTT. Its protein product is CSVEGDSTDTQYF.

V and J are TRBV19 and TRBJ1-1; no reliable D call. Germline V lookup: CDR1 LNHDA, CDR2 SQIVND (reference sequence). With 3 bases removed from V and 5 bases from J, the gap between germline ends came to 7 bases. CDR3 length: 12 amino acids. The DNA of the CDR3 is TGTGCCAGTAGTATTGGGAGGACTGAAGCTTTCTTT. Translating gives CASSIGRTEAFF.

This clonotype has a handful of counts. V is TRBV7-2 and J is TRBJ1-1; TRBD1 is a possible D gene (6 bases). Between the trimmed V and J ends, which lost 4 bases and 3 bases, there was a span of 9 bases. This CDR3 is built from 13 residues. Germline V gene lookup returns CDR1 SGHTA and CDR2 FQGNSA. DNA for the CDR3: TGTGCCAGCAGCTCCCAGGGGTACACTGAAGCTTTCTTT. Translated: CASSSQGYTEAFF.

This clonotype was seen a few times. This rearrangement joins TRBV7-2 to TRBJ2-1; D perhaps matches TRBD2 (5 bases). Germline V CDR1 and CDR2: SGHTA, FQGNSA. The CDR3 is 13 amino acids. V lost 5 bases and J 8 bases, leaving 13 bases between the germline ends. For the CDR3, the DNA is TGTGCCAGCAGCCACCCTAGCAGCTATGAGCAGTTCTTC. Protein: CASSHPSSYEQFF. The variable domain in full, completed from reference TRBV7-2 and TRBJ2-1, reads GAGVSQSPSNKVTEKGKDVELRCDPISGHTALYWYRQSLGQGLEFLIYFQGNSAPDKSGLPSDRFSAERTGGSVSTLTIQRTQQEDSAVYLCASSHPSSYEQFFGPGTRLTVL.

This rearrangement joins TRBV7-9 to TRBJ2-5, with a possible D match to TRBD2 (5 bases). Trimming left V 5 bases short and J 5 bases short, with 21 bases between. Germline CDR1 reads SEHNR; CDR2 reads FQNEAQ (reference sequence). This CDR3 contains 16 residues. DNA for the CDR3: TGTGCCAGCAGCCCTACCCCGGGCCCATCGGGGGAGACCCAGTACTTC. It codes for CASSPTPGPSGETQYF.

This chain connects TRBV6-2 or TRBV6-3 to TRBJ2-1; D possibly matches TRBD1 or TRBD2 (5 bases each). This CDR3 spans 12 amino acids. Germline V lookup: CDR1 MNHEY, CDR2 SVGEGT. Deletions cut 2 bases from V and 13 bases from J, with 12 bases between. The CDR3 protein is CASSYPWDAQFF. CDR3 bases: TGTGCCAGCAGTTACCCGTGGGACGCCCAGTTCTTC.

The V gene is TRBV13, the J gene TRBJ1-3, with D tentatively TRBD1 (5 bases). CDR1 is PRHDT and CDR2 is FYEKMQ in the germline V gene (reference sequence). This CDR3 has 13 amino acids. Trimming shortened V by 5 bases and J by 0 bases, and 5 bases separated the two germline ends. In nucleotides, the CDR3 is TGTGCCAGCAGCGGGGGCTCTGGAAACACCATATATTTT. Its translation is CASSGGSGNTIYF.

This clonotype showed up just a few times. The chain employs TRBV25-1 and TRBJ1-5; D ambiguous. In germline, CDR1 is MGHDK, CDR2 SYGVNS. This CDR3 has 14 residues. V gave up 4 bases and J gave up 0 bases, with 7 bases separating them. The CDR3 loop reads CASSGGYSNQPQHF. For the CDR3, the DNA is TGTGCCAGCAGTGGGGGATATAGCAATCAGCCCCAGCATTTT.

There are a few counts of this clonotype. CDR3 in amino acids: CASSLSPQGLGYTF. The CDR3 coding sequence is TGTGCCAGCAGCCTGAGCCCCCAGGGGTTAGGCTACACCTTC. The V gene is TRBV14, the J gene TRBJ1-2, with D perhaps matching TRBD1 (6 bases). The CDR3 contains 14 residues. The germline V and J ends were trimmed by 4 bases and 8 bases, with 17 bases remaining between them. The germline gives CDR1 SGHDN, CDR2 FVKESK.

This clonotype turned up a few times. CDR3 region: CASSQEGTSGGPGQFF. The DNA of the CDR3 is TGCGCCAGCAGCCAAGAGGGGACTAGCGGGGGGCCGGGTCAGTTCTTC. This sequence joins TRBV4-1 and TRBJ2-1, with 15 positions matching TRBD2. CDR3 size: 16 residues. Per the germline V gene, CDR1 is MGHRA and CDR2 is YSYEKL. V shed 0 bases, J shed 13 bases, and the junction held 7 bases outside the gene matches.

This clonotype came up a few times. This rearrangement joins TRBV20-1 to TRBJ2-3; D is unclear. V lost 8 bases, J lost 4 bases, and 16 bases lay in between. Germline assignment: CDR1 DFQATT and CDR2 SNEGSKA (reference sequence). The CDR3 is 13 residues long. CDR3 nucleotide sequence: TGCAGTACCTACCTCCCTAGGGCAGATACGCAGTATTTT. This codes for CSTYLPRADTQYF.

In its sample, this clonotype was seen a few times. The rearrangement links TRBV4-3 to TRBJ2-1; tentative D call: TRBD2 (6 bases). Germline V CDR1 and CDR2: LGHNA, YSLEER. CDR3 length equals 14 residues. With 0 bases removed from V and 10 bases from J, the gap between germline ends came to 13 bases. DNA for the CDR3: TGCGCCAGCAGCCAAGATCGGGGGTCTCGGGAGCAGTTCTTC. Its protein is CASSQDRGSREQFF.

This rearrangement joins TRBV4-3 to TRBJ1-2; 7 bases are a match to TRBD1. The junction had 6 bases not matched to a gene; V was cut back by 2 bases and J by 6 bases. Germline values: CDR1 LGHNA, CDR2 YSLEER. The CDR3 sequence is 14 residues long. The CDR3 here is CASSQLTGLNGYTF. The CDR3, as DNA: TGCGCCAGCAGCCAATTGACAGGGCTCAATGGCTACACCTTC.

This clonotype was observed a handful of times. The chain carries TRBV5-6 and TRBJ1-6; possible D gene TRBD1, 6 bases. With 3 bases removed from V and 8 bases from J, the gap between germline ends came to 18 bases. This CDR3 has 16 residues. Germline V gene data show CDR1 as SGHDT and CDR2 as YYEEEE. CDR3 DNA: TGTGCCAGCAGCTCTACGGGGGGGCTCAGGGATTCACCCCTCCACTTT. Translating it yields CASSSTGGLRDSPLHF.

The chain is built from TRBV7-9 and TRBJ2-2; the D is unclear. The CDR3 runs 15 residues. Trimming removed 5 bases from V and 5 bases from J, with 15 bases in between. Germline CDR1 is SEHNR and CDR2 is FQNEAQ (reference sequence). CDR3 nucleotide sequence: TGTGCCAGCAGCCCCACCGGTTTTATGACCGGGGAGCTGTTTTTT. Translating gives CASSPTGFMTGELFF.